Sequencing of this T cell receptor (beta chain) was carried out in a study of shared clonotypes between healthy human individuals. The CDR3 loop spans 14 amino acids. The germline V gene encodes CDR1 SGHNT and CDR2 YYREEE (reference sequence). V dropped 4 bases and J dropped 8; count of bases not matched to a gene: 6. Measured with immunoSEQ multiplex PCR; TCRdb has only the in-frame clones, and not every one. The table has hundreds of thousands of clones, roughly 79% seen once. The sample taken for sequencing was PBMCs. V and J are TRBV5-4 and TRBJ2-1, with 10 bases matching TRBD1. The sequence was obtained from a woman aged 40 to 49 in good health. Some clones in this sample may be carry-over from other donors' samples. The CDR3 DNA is TGTGCCAGCAGCCGCAGAGGGACAGGGGATGAGCAGTTCTTC. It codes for CASSRRGTGDEQFF.